Below are 24 T cell receptor beta chains sequenced from a single sample in a study of blood T cell repertoires in COVID-19. Here immunoSEQ multiplex PCR was the method, and the copy in TCRdb shows in-frame clones only, minus some. Here the sample spans over 60,000 clones, roughly 90% being singletons. Sample: peripheral blood. These receptors originate from a woman aged 80 or older with active or convalescent COVID-19.

V gene TRBV21-1 combines with J gene TRBJ1-4. TRBV21-1 is an annotated pseudogene. The CDR3 totals 15 residues. CDR3: CASSPRGRKNEKLFF. CDR3 coding DNA: TGTGCCAGCAGCCCCCGGGGAAGAAAAAATGAAAAACTGTTTTTT.

The gene calls are TRBV7-2 and TRBJ1-2; D not certain. This CDR3 is built from 14 residues. V dropped 4 bases and J dropped 4 bases, with 13 bases sitting between them. The germline V gene has CDR1 SGHTA and CDR2 FQGNSA. CDR3 sequence (DNA): TGTGCCAGCAGCTCCCCAGCGCTGAGCTATGGCTACACCTTC. Translation gives CASSSPALSYGYTF.

The chain carries TRBV4-2 and TRBJ2-7, with a possible D match to TRBD2 (6 bases). This CDR3 is built from 15 residues. V was pared by 1 base and J by 1 base, with 11 bases between. In germline, CDR1 is LGHNA, CDR2 YNFKEQ. The CDR3 sequence is CASSQGAGGSYEQYF. The CDR3 nucleotides read TGTGCCAGCAGCCAAGGAGCCGGGGGATCCTACGAGCAGTACTTC.

J is TRBJ2-1 and V is TRBV18, with a weak D call TRBD1 (5 bases). The CDR3 is made up of 14 amino acids. CDR1 is KGHSH, CDR2 LQKENI, per germline. The ends were cut back, 3 bases at V and 8 bases at J, with 14 bases in the middle. CDR3 sequence (DNA): TGTGCCAGCTCACCCCATGCTGGGGCAGATGAGCAGTTCTTC. Translation gives CASSPHAGADEQFF.

The V and J genes are TRBV5-4 and TRBJ1-1; TRBD1 is a possible D gene (6 bases). The CDR3 totals 12 residues. Germline V gives CDR1 SGHNT, CDR2 YYREEE (reference sequence). The V end lost 4 bases, the J end lost 6 bases, and 10 bases lay between the germline ends. The CDR3: CASSPPGAEAFF. The CDR3 DNA is TGTGCCAGCAGCCCACCAGGGGCTGAAGCTTTCTTT.

In this sample, this clone turned up a few times. The genes are TRBV4-1 and TRBJ2-7; 9 bases map to TRBD1. The CDR3 totals 15 residues. Trimming took 4 bases from V and 4 from J; bases not matched to a gene: 8. CDR1 and CDR2 from the germline V gene are MGHRA and YSYEKL. The CDR3 coding sequence is TGCGCCAGCAGCCCCGGACAGGGGCCTTCGTACGAGCAGTACTTC. Protein sequence: CASSPGQGPSYEQYF.

This clone was seen a few times. The chain employs TRBV7-6 and TRBJ1-2; the D gene is possibly TRBD1 (6 bases). Germline assignment: CDR1 SGHVS and CDR2 FNYEAQ. Trimming removed 5 bases at V and 0 bases at J, with 13 bases between. This CDR3 region has 15 residues. CDR3 loop: CASSPIRTANYGYTF. Here the CDR3 DNA reads TGTGCCAGCAGCCCTATTCGGACAGCTAACTATGGCTACACCTTC.

The J gene is TRBJ2-5, the V gene TRBV19; D is perhaps TRBD2 (5 bases). In germline, CDR1 is LNHDA, CDR2 SQIVND (reference sequence). V lost 5 bases to trimming and J lost 4 bases, with 17 bases between them. The CDR3 is 15 residues long. The CDR3 DNA sequence: TGTGCCAGTAGTCTCGGCGGGCTCGGAGGAGAGACCCAGTACTTC. Its translation is CASSLGGLGGETQYF.

The J gene is TRBJ2-3, the V gene TRBV19; TRBD1 matches 11 bases. The CDR3 spans 15 residues. V gave up 5 bases and J gave up 4 bases; unmatched junction bases: 5. Per the germline V gene, CDR1 is LNHDA and CDR2 is SQIVND (reference sequence). In nucleotides, the CDR3 is TGTGCCAGTAGTCCAAGGACAGGGGGCGCAGATACGCAGTATTTT. Translating gives CASSPRTGGADTQYF. The full variable domain, rest sourced from reference TRBV19 and TRBJ2-3, is DGGITQSPKYLFRKEGQNVTLSCEQNLNHDAMYWYRQDPGQGLRLIYYSQIVNDFQKGDIAEGYSVSREKKESFPLTVTSAQKNPTAFYLCASSPRTGGADTQYFGPGTRLTVL.

This rearrangement joins TRBV6-5 to TRBJ1-3; a possible D gene is TRBD1 (5 bases). Trimming left V 10 bases short and J 4 bases short, with 11 bases between. This CDR3 region has 12 residues. Looked up from germline, CDR1 is MNHEY and CDR2 is SVGAGI. The CDR3 sequence is CATRAPGNTIYF. DNA of the CDR3: TGTGCCACCAGGGCCCCGGGAAACACCATATATTTT.

V and J are TRBV9 and TRBJ2-3, with D perhaps TRBD1 (5 bases). Germline values: CDR1 SGDLS, CDR2 YYNGEE. This CDR3 contains 15 residues. Between the trimmed V and J ends, which lost 4 bases and 2 bases, there was a span of 14 bases. CDR3 protein: CASSPRPGITDTQYF. The CDR3 DNA reads as TGTGCCAGCAGCCCCCGGCCAGGGATCACAGATACGCAGTATTTT. Drawing the rest from reference TRBV9 and TRBJ2-3, the complete variable domain is DSGVTQTPKHLITATGQRVTLRCSPRSGDLSVYWYQQSLDQGLQFLIQYYNGEERAKGNILERFSAQQFPDLHSELNLSSLELGDSALYFCASSPRPGITDTQYFGPGTRLTVL.

The chain joins TRBV5-4 to TRBJ2-3; 7 bases align to TRBD1. This CDR3 contains 13 residues. In germline, CDR1 is SGHNT, CDR2 YYREEE (reference sequence). After removal of 1 base from V and 5 bases from J, the junction contained 1 base not matched to a gene. The CDR3 DNA is TGTGCCAGCAGCTTGCAGGGGGAAGATACGCAGTATTTT. This translates into CASSLQGEDTQYF.

The J gene is TRBJ1-5, the V gene TRBV28; TRBD1 is a possible D gene (6 bases). The CDR3 has 13 residues. Per the germline V gene, CDR1 is MDHEN and CDR2 is SYDVKM. V lost 8 bases and J 4 bases, leaving 12 bases between the germline ends. CDR3 DNA sequence: TGTGCCAGCTTTACCACAGGGAATCAGCCCCAGCATTTT. Protein: CASFTTGNQPQHF.

V usage is TRBV28 and J usage is TRBJ1-6; a possible D gene is TRBD1 (6 bases). V shed 1 base and J shed 9 bases, with 13 bases lying between them. Germline CDR1 and CDR2: MDHEN and SYDVKM. The CDR3 loop spans 15 amino acids. The CDR3 protein is CASSLSGGASSPLHF. In DNA, the CDR3 is TGTGCCAGCAGTTTATCGGGGGGCGCAAGTTCACCCCTCCACTTT. The full variable domain, its missing parts supplied by reference TRBV28 and TRBJ1-6, is DVKVTQSSRYLVKRTGEKVFLECVQDMDHENMFWYRQDPGLGLRLIYFSYDVKMKEKGDIPEGYSVSREKKERFSLILESASTNQTSMYLCASSLSGGASSPLHFGNGTRLTVT.

The chain couples TRBV7-3 to TRBJ1-6; D gene uncertain. Germline loops: CDR1 SGHTA, CDR2 FQGTGA. Trimming removed 4 bases at V and 8 bases at J, with 15 bases between. The CDR3 loop spans 15 amino acids. CDR3 sequence: CASSWESSRDSPLHF. CDR3 DNA: TGTGCCAGCAGCTGGGAGAGTTCGAGGGATTCACCCCTCCACTTT.

This clone was seen only a few times. This chain joins TRBV3-1 (or the pseudogene TRBV3-2) and TRBJ1-1, with a possible D match to TRBD1 (5 bases). The V gene lost 4 bases and the J gene lost 5 bases, with 20 bases spanning the gap. Per the germline V gene, CDR1 is LGHDT and CDR2 is YNNKEL (reference sequence). This CDR3 comprises 16 residues. The CDR3 region has the DNA TGTGCCAGCAGCCCCATTTTCGGAGGGGCCACTACTGAAGCTTTCTTT. Translating it yields CASSPIFGGATTEAFF.

V gene TRBV9 combines with J gene TRBJ1-4; D gene unclear. V lost 4 bases and J lost 6, with 16 bases in between. Germline values: CDR1 SGDLS, CDR2 YYNGEE. The CDR3 contains 15 residues. For the CDR3, the DNA is TGTGCCAGCAGCCAAAGGACCGGGCGGGATGAAAAACTGTTTTTT. Translating it yields CASSQRTGRDEKLFF.

The chain carries TRBV2 and TRBJ1-5, with no clear D. This CDR3 comprises 14 residues. From germline, CDR1 is SNHLY and CDR2 FYNNEI. The V and J ends lost 1 base and 3 bases respectively, with 7 bases between them. The CDR3 sequence is CASSEERYNQPQHF. The CDR3 DNA follows: TGTGCCAGCAGTGAAGAGCGGTACAATCAGCCCCAGCATTTT. Full variable domain (outside the CDR3, taken from reference TRBV2 and TRBJ1-5): EPEVTQTPSHQVTQMGQEVILRCVPISNHLYFYWYRQILGQKVEFLVSFYNNEISEKSEIFDDQFSVERPDGSNFTLKIRSTKLEDSAMYFCASSEERYNQPQHFGDGTRLSIL.

The chain carries TRBV6-2 or TRBV6-3 and TRBJ2-1; D possibly corresponds to TRBD2 (5 bases). The V end lost 2 bases, the J end lost 8 bases, and 10 bases lay between the germline ends. Germline CDR1 reads MNHEY; CDR2 reads SVGEGT. The CDR3 consists of 13 residues. This CDR3 reads CASSYEGFDEQFF. CDR3 DNA sequence: TGTGCCAGCAGTTACGAGGGTTTCGATGAGCAGTTCTTC.

Concerning this clone itself: A junction boundary mismatches the germline segment, possibly from a read error. The chain couples TRBV7-9 to TRBJ2-1; a weak D match, TRBD2 (6 bases). The germline V gene has CDR1 SEHNR and CDR2 FQNEAQ (reference sequence). CDR3 length equals 14 residues. Here the CDR3 DNA reads TGTGCCAGCAGTTTAGTGGGACTCTACAATGAGCAGTTCTTC. Encoded protein: CASSLVGLYNEQFF.

V and J are TRBV9 and TRBJ2-5; 8 bases line up with TRBD1. CDR3 length: 15 amino acids. Unmatched junction bases numbered 8, after V lost 0 bases and J lost 7 bases. Germline V gene sequence: CDR1 SGDLS, CDR2 YYNGEE. In nucleotides, the CDR3 is TGTGCCAGCAGCGTAGCCCCAGGGGGCGCCGGGACCCAGTACTTC. Its protein is CASSVAPGGAGTQYF.

The J gene is TRBJ2-5, the V gene TRBV7-9; TRBD2 matches 8 bases. The CDR3 has 13 amino acids. V lost 4 bases, J lost 4 bases, and 2 bases stayed unmatched. Germline CDR1 SEHNR, CDR2 FQNEAQ (reference sequence). DNA of the CDR3: TGTGCCAGCAGCTCCAGCGGGGGAGAGACCCAGTACTTC. This gives the protein CASSSSGGETQYF.

The chain recombines TRBV4-1 with TRBJ1-1; TRBD1 matches at 7 bases. Trimming took 3 bases from V and 7 from J; bases not matched to a gene: 2. The CDR3 runs 12 residues. Germline V gene lookup returns CDR1 MGHRA and CDR2 YSYEKL. CDR3 sequence: CASSQNRGEAFF. Here the CDR3 DNA reads TGCGCCAGCAGCCAGAACAGGGGTGAAGCTTTCTTT.

V and J are TRBV7-8 and TRBJ2-5, with 7 bases aligning to TRBD2. The CDR3 is 15 residues long. CDR1 and CDR2 (germline): SGHVS, FQNEAQ. V was clipped by 7 bases and J by 5 bases; unmatched bases: 13. CDR3 in amino acids: CASNPIGTKYETQYF. The CDR3, as DNA: TGTGCCAGCAATCCAATAGGGACTAAGTACGAGACCCAGTACTTC.